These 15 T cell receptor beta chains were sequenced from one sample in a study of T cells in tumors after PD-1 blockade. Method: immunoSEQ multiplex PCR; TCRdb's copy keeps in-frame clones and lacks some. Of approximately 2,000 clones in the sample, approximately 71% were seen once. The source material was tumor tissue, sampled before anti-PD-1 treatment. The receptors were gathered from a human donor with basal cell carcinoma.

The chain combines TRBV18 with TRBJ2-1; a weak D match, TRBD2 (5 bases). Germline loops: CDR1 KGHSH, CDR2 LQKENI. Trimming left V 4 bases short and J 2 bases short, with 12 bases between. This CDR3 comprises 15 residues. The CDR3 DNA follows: TGTGCCAGCTCACGGGGTCTAGCCCCCTACAATGAGCAGTTCTTC. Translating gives CASSRGLAPYNEQFF.

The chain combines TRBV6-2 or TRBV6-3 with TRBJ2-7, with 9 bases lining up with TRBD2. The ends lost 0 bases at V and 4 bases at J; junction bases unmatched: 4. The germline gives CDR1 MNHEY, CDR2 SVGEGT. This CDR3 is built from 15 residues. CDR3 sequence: CASSYSAGGLYEQYF. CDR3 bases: TGTGCCAGCAGTTACTCAGCGGGGGGTCTATACGAGCAGTACTTC.

The CDR3 here is CASSRARTSETYEQYF. As DNA, the CDR3 is TGTGCCAGTAGTCGGGCCCGGACTAGCGAAACCTACGAGCAGTACTTC. The chain employs TRBV19 and TRBJ2-7; TRBD2 agrees at 9 bases. The CDR3 is 16 amino acids. The germline V gene encodes CDR1 LNHDA and CDR2 SQIVND (reference sequence). The junction had 10 bases not matched to a gene; V was cut back by 5 bases and J by 2 bases.

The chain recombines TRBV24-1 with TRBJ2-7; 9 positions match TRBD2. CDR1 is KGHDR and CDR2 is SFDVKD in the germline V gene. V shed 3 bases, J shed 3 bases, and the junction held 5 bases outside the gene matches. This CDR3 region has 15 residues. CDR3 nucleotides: TGTGCCACCAGTGATCCACGGACTAGCGACTACGAGCAGTACTTC. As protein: CATSDPRTSDYEQYF.

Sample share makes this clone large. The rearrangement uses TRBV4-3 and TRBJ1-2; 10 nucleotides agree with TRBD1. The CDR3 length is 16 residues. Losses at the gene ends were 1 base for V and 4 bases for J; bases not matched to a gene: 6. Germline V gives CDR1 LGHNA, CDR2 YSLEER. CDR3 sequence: CASSQGERTGGYGYTF. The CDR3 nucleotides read TGCGCCAGCAGCCAAGGGGAGAGGACAGGGGGCTATGGCTACACCTTC.

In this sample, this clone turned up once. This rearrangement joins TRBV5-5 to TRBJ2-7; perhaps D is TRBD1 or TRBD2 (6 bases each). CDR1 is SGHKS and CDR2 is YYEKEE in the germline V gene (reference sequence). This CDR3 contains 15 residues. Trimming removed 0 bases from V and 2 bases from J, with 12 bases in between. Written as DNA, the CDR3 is TGTGCCAGCAGCTTGGTTGGGGGGCGACCCTACGAGCAGTACTTC. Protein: CASSLVGGRPYEQYF.

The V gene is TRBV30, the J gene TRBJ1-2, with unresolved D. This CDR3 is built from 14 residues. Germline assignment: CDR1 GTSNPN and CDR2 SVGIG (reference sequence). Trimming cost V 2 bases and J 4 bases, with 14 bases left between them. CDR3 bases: TGTGCCTGGAGTTCGGTAGACAAGGGCTATGGCTACACCTTC. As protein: CAWSSVDKGYGYTF.

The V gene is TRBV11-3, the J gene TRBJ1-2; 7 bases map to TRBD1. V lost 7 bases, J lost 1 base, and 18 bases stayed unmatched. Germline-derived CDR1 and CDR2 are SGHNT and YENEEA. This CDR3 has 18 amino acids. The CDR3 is CASKLLRVTGRSNYGYTF. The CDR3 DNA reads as TGTGCCAGCAAATTGTTACGAGTGACAGGGAGGAGTAACTATGGCTACACCTTC.

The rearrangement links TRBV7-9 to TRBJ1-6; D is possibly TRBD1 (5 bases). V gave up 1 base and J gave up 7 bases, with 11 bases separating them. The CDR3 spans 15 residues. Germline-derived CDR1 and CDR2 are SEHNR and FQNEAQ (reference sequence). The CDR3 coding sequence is TGTGCCAGCAGCTTAGGTCAGGGAGACAATTCACCCCTCCACTTT. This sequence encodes CASSLGQGDNSPLHF.

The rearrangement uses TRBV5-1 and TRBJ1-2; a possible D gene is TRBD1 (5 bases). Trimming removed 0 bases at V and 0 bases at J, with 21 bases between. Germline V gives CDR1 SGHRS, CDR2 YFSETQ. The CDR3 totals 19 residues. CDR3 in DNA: TGCGCCAGCAGCTTGGAATGGGGCACGGATCGTCAAGCTAACTATGGCTACACCTTC. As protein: CASSLEWGTDRQANYGYTF.

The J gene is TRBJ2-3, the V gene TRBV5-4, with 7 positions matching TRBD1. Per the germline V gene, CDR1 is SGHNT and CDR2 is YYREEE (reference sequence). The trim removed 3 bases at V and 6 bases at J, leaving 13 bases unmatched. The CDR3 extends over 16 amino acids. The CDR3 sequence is CASSWDRTFSFDTQYF. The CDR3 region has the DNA TGTGCCAGCAGCTGGGACAGAACCTTTTCTTTTGATACGCAGTATTTT.

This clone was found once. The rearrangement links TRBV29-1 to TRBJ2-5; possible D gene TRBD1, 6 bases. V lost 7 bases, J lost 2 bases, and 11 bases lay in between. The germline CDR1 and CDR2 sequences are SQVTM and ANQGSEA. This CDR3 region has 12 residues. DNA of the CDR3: TGCAGCGCCACGACAGGACAAGAGACCCAGTACTTC. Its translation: CSATTGQETQYF.

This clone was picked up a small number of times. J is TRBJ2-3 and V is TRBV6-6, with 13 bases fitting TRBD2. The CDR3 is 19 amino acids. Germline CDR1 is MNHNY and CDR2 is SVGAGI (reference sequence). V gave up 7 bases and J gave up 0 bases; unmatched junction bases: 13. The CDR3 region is CASTYSGLAGAISTDTQYF. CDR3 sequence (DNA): TGTGCCAGCACCTACTCCGGACTAGCGGGGGCGATTAGCACAGATACGCAGTATTTT.

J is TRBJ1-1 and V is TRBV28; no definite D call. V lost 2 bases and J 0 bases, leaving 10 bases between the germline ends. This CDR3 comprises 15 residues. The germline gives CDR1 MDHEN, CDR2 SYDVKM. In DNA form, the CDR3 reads TGTGCCAGCAGTTTAGGGCAGAGCATGAACACTGAAGCTTTCTTT. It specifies CASSLGQSMNTEAFF.

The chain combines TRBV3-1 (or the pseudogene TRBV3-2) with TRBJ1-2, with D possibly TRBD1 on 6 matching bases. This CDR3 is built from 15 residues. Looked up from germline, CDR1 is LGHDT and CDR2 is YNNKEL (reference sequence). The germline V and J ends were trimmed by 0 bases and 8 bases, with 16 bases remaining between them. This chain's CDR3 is CASSQDPDSGRGYTF. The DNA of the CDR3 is TGTGCCAGCAGCCAAGATCCGGACAGCGGCAGGGGCTACACCTTC.